A selection of T cell receptor beta chains follows, all from one sample in a study of STAT5B mutations in CD4+ large granular lymphocyte leukemia. TCRdb's copy holds only in-frame clones and misses some; the assay was immunoSEQ multiplex PCR. The sample contains about 31,000 clones, around 90% of which appear only once. Sequencing was carried out using CD4+ T cells from blood buffy coats. The receptors come from a human donor in good health. The CDR3 runs from the conserved cysteine through the conserved F or W. The D gene is left open where the match is weak. Not all rows give a size; the values are once, few, many and, for expanded clones, a class.

once | TRBJ2-7 | TRBV6-5 | NA | CASSYSGRVEGEQYF | TGTGCCAGCAGTTACTCGGGGAGAGTAGAAGGCGAGCAGTACTTC
NA | TRBJ2-3 | TRBV7-9 | NA | CASSYNTDTQYF | TGTGCCAGCAGCTATAACACAGATACGCAGTATTTT
once | TRBJ1-2 | TRBV28 | TRBD1 | CASSLLDRANYGYTF | TGTGCCAGCAGTTTATTGGACAGGGCAAACTATGGCTACACCTTC
NA | TRBJ2-6 | TRBV19 | NA | CASSIQPSGANVLTF | TGTGCCAGTAGTATTCAGCCCTCTGGGGCCAACGTCCTGACTTTC
NA | TRBJ2-1 | TRBV14 | NA | CASSQDPRGARTVNEQFF | TGTGCCAGCAGCCAAGATCCGAGAGGGGCTCGTACTGTAAATGAGCAGTTCTTC
few | TRBJ1-5 | TRBV10-1 | NA | CASSEGGLGQPQHF | TGCGCCAGCAGTGAAGGAGGGTTGGGGCAGCCCCAGCATTTT
once | TRBJ2-1 | TRBV7-3 | TRBD1 | CASSLMGTGGNNEQFF | TGTGCCAGCAGCTTAATGGGGACAGGGGGAAACAATGAGCAGTTCTTC
once | TRBJ2-7 | TRBV27 | TRBD2 | CASSPRTSGAGEQYF | TGTGCCAGCAGCCCCCGGACTAGCGGTGCTGGCGAGCAGTACTTC
NA | TRBJ2-7 | TRBV19 | NA | CASSISRDGSYEQYF | TGTGCCAGTAGCATAAGCCGGGACGGCTCCTACGAGCAGTACTTC
NA | TRBJ2-3 | TRBV4-2 | TRBD2 | CASSQDGRAGDTQYF | TGTGCCAGCAGCCAAGATGGGAGGGCCGGGGATACGCAGTATTTT
NA | TRBJ2-7 | TRBV6-6 | NA | CASSYSSGLRTYEQYF | TGTGCCAGCAGTTACTCTTCGGGACTCCGTACCTACGAGCAGTACTTC
NA | TRBJ2-2 | TRBV19 | NA | CASSTGFGVGTGELFF | TGTGCCAGTAGTACCGGATTCGGGGTGGGGACCGGGGAGCTGTTTTTT
NA | TRBJ2-3 | TRBV7-9 | TRBD2 | CASSPALAGADTQYF | TGTGCCAGCAGCCCAGCCCTAGCGGGAGCAGATACGCAGTATTTT
once | TRBJ2-7 | TRBV5-1 | NA | CASSSRPTVYEQYF | TGCGCCAGCAGCTCTCGTCCGACAGTTTACGAGCAGTACTTC
NA | TRBJ2-7 | TRBV28 | NA | CASSSTGRYEQYF | TGTGCCAGCAGTTCAACAGGGCGCTACGAGCAGTACTTC
NA | TRBJ2-2 | TRBV2 | NA | CASTVLGNTGELFF | TGTGCCAGCACGGTCTTGGGGAACACCGGGGAGCTGTTTTTT
once | TRBJ2-7 | TRBV7-9 | NA | CASSLSYEQYF | TGTGCCAGCAGCTTAAGCTACGAGCAGTACTTC
NA | TRBJ1-1 | TRBV29-1 | NA | CSVEFTTEAFF | TGCAGCGTTGAGTTCACGACTGAAGCTTTCTTT
NA | TRBJ1-1 | TRBV28 | NA | CASSSRPGNEAFF | TGTGCCAGCAGTTCCCGCCCCGGGAACGAAGCTTTCTTT
NA | TRBJ2-1 | TRBV11-2 | NA | CASSPSPRGSYNEQFF | TGTGCCAGCAGCCCTAGCCCACGCGGCTCCTACAATGAGCAGTTCTTC
NA | TRBJ1-3 | TRBV6-6 | TRBD1 | CASSYIGQGADTIYF | TGTGCCAGCAGTTACATCGGGCAGGGGGCGGACACCATATATTTT
NA | TRBJ2-6 | TRBV29-1 | NA | CSVEKGNVLTF | TGCAGCGTTGAGAAGGGCAACGTCCTGACTTTC
NA | TRBJ2-3 | TRBV9 | NA | CASSRQRSSTDTQYF | TGTGCCAGCAGCCGTCAACGGTCTAGCACAGATACGCAGTATTTT
NA | TRBJ2-7 | TRBV29-1 | NA | CSVATPEQYF | TGCAGCGTCGCAACCCCCGAGCAGTACTTC
NA | TRBJ2-3 | TRBV29-1 | NA | CSVVAGEDTQYF | TGCAGCGTTGTGGCAGGGGAAGATACGCAGTATTTT
once | TRBJ1-1 | TRBV11-2 | NA | CASSLGWGATEAFF | TGTGCCAGCAGCTTAGGGTGGGGGGCCACTGAAGCTTTCTTT
once | TRBJ2-2 | TRBV6-5 | NA | CASSKGGVAGELFF | TGTGCCAGCAGTAAAGGGGGGGTAGCCGGGGAGCTGTTTTTT
few | TRBJ1-2 | TRBV14 | NA | CASSQHHYGYTF | TGTGCCAGCAGCCAACACCACTATGGCTACACCTTC
few | TRBJ2-7 | TRBV28 | NA | CASSRGGWAPTYEQYF | TGTGCCAGCAGTCGTGGCGGCTGGGCTCCAACATACGAGCAGTACTTC
once | TRBJ1-1 | TRBV7-2 | NA | CASSQGRGTEAFF | TGTGCCAGCAGCCAGGGAAGGGGCACTGAAGCTTTCTTT
NA | TRBJ2-1 | TRBV5-4 | TRBD2 | CASSLDSGEVNEQFF | TGTGCCAGCAGCTTGGATAGCGGGGAGGTCAATGAGCAGTTCTTC
NA | TRBJ2-3 | TRBV19 | NA | CASSIFKGADTQYF | TGTGCCAGTAGTATATTCAAGGGGGCAGATACGCAGTATTTT
NA | TRBJ1-1 | TRBV30 | NA | CAWSGGNTEAFF | TGTGCCTGGAGTGGGGGGAACACTGAAGCTTTCTTT
NA | TRBJ2-5 | TRBV18 | NA | CASSLDETQYF | TGTGCCAGCTCACTCGACGAGACCCAGTACTTC
NA | TRBJ2-1 | TRBV7-9 | NA | CASSATDRGNEQFF | TGTGCCAGCAGCGCTACGGACCGGGGGAATGAGCAGTTCTTC
NA | TRBJ1-2 | TRBV6-4 | TRBD1 | CASSRQGSYGYTF | TGTGCCAGCAGTAGACAGGGATCCTATGGCTACACCTTC
NA | TRBJ1-5 | TRBV27 | NA | CASISRLSNQPQHF | TGTGCCAGCATTTCTCGTCTTAGCAATCAGCCCCAGCATTTT
once | TRBJ2-3 | TRBV11-3 | NA | CASSWDLNTDTQYF | TGTGCCAGCAGCTGGGACTTGAACACAGATACGCAGTATTTT
NA | TRBJ1-1 | TRBV5-4 | NA | CASREGHTLFPNTEAFF | TGTGCCAGCAGAGAGGGACACACTTTGTTTCCGAACACTGAAGCTTTCTTT
NA | TRBJ2-1 | TRBV7-8 | NA | CASSPLGWSSYNEQFF | TGTGCCAGCAGCCCCCTGGGGTGGAGCTCCTACAATGAGCAGTTCTTC
NA | TRBJ1-1 | TRBV19 | NA | CATRPTGFTEAFF | TGTGCCACTCGGCCTACAGGGTTCACTGAAGCTTTCTTT
NA | TRBJ2-3 | TRBV29-1 | TRBD1 | CSVEAGPGQGIDTQYF | TGCAGCGTTGAAGCGGGACCGGGACAGGGGATAGATACGCAGTATTTT
NA | TRBJ1-5 | TRBV28 | NA | CASSSPSGTDQPQHF | TGTGCCAGCAGTTCCCCGTCAGGGACCGATCAGCCCCAGCATTTT
NA | TRBJ1-1 | TRBV5-1 | NA | CASSLSGALPIRTEAFF | TGCGCCAGCAGCCTAAGTGGGGCACTCCCGATTAGGACTGAAGCTTTCTTT
NA | TRBJ2-7 | TRBV7-8 | NA | CASAVMGGSYEQYF | TGTGCCAGCGCCGTTATGGGGGGCTCCTACGAGCAGTACTTC
NA | TRBJ2-1 | TRBV5-6 | NA | CASSLVVAGRHEQFF | TGCGCCAGCAGCTTGGTAGTAGCAGGTCGTCATGAGCAGTTCTTC
NA | TRBJ2-2 | TRBV28 | NA | CASSLSGVRAGELFF | TGTGCCAGCAGTTTATCCGGGGTCCGAGCCGGGGAGCTGTTTTTT
NA | TRBJ1-1 | TRBV29-1 | TRBD1 | CSEDRGVGTEAFF | TGCAGCGAGGACAGGGGCGTTGGCACTGAAGCTTTCTTT
NA | TRBJ2-7 | TRBV10-3 | TRBD2 | CAIVLAGENEQYF | TGTGCCATTGTGCTAGCGGGAGAGAACGAGCAGTACTTC
NA | TRBJ2-7 | TRBV28 | NA | CASKRNYEQYF | TGTGCCAGCAAAAGGAACTACGAGCAGTACTTC
NA | TRBJ2-5 | TRBV14 | NA | CASSRAGALQETQYF | TGTGCCAGCAGCCGGGCGGGTGCCCTTCAAGAGACCCAGTACTTC
NA | TRBJ2-1 | TRBV6-5 | TRBD1 | CASSRSFTGDEQFF | TGTGCCAGCAGCCGGTCCTTTACAGGGGATGAGCAGTTCTTC
NA | TRBJ2-7 | TRBV28 | TRBD2 | CASRRTSGGSYEQYF | TGTGCCAGCAGGAGGACTAGCGGGGGATCCTACGAGCAGTACTTC
NA | TRBJ2-5 | TRBV27 | TRBD2 | CASSLGPGLAGGTQETQYF | TGTGCCAGCAGTTTAGGCCCCGGACTAGCGGGAGGGACTCAAGAGACCCAGTACTTC
NA | TRBJ2-1 | TRBV5-1 | NA | CASSLGLAGYNEQFF | TGCGCCAGCAGCTTGGGCCTAGCAGGTTACAATGAGCAGTTCTTC
once | TRBJ1-1 | TRBV5-1 | NA | CASSFSGATEAFF | TGCGCCAGCAGCTTTTCAGGGGCCACTGAAGCTTTCTTT
once | TRBJ2-7 | TRBV5-6 | NA | CASSLAGSSYEQYF | TGTGCCAGCAGCTTGGCAGGGAGCTCCTACGAGCAGTACTTC
once | TRBJ1-1 | TRBV11-2 | NA | CASGPTNTEAFF | TGTGCCAGCGGCCCGACGAACACTGAAGCTTTCTTT
NA | TRBJ1-3 | TRBV19 | TRBD1 | CASSIGDSSGNTIYF | TGTGCCAGTAGTATAGGGGACAGCTCTGGAAACACCATATATTTT